Below, 20 T cell receptor beta chains from the same sample are listed, as sequenced in a study of T cell changes during pregnancy in multiple sclerosis. The assay was immunoSEQ multiplex PCR, and TCRdb's table has in-frame clones only and misses some. The table shows about 38,000 clones, with 90% occurring only once. The material sequenced was CD4+ T cells from peripheral blood mononuclear cells, taken in the second trimester of pregnancy. All receptors derive from a female donor with multiple sclerosis, enrolled in a pregnancy study.

This chain uses TRBV6-6 with TRBJ2-7, with 9 nucleotides matching TRBD1. Germline-derived CDR1 and CDR2 are MNHNY and SVGAGI (reference sequence). The CDR3 covers 14 residues. Unmatched junction bases numbered 8, after V lost 4 bases and J lost 7 bases. CDR3 sequence: CASSSRQGDGEQYF. CDR3 in DNA: TGTGCCAGCAGTTCCCGACAGGGGGACGGGGAGCAGTACTTC.

V usage is TRBV5-1 and J usage is TRBJ2-5; D gene ambiguous. The V end was cut by 3 bases, the J end by 2 bases, with 5 bases between. The germline gives CDR1 SGHRS, CDR2 YFSETQ. This CDR3 is built from 12 residues. The CDR3 protein is CASSSTQETQYF. For the CDR3, the DNA is TGCGCCAGCAGCTCTACTCAAGAGACCCAGTACTTC.

V and J are TRBV27 and TRBJ2-3; 9 nucleotides match TRBD2. This CDR3 is 15 amino acids long. Germline V gene lookup returns CDR1 MNHEY and CDR2 SMNVEV (reference sequence). The V and J ends lost 4 bases and 4 bases, in that order; junction bases with no gene match: 6. The CDR3 DNA is TGTGCCAGCAGTTATATAGCGGGAGCGGCAGATACGCAGTATTTT. It yields the protein CASSYIAGAADTQYF.

The J gene is TRBJ2-3, the V gene TRBV5-6; TRBD2 matches 8 bases. V dropped 4 bases and J dropped 1; count of bases not matched to a gene: 2. The CDR3 is made up of 14 amino acids. Germline-derived CDR1 and CDR2 are SGHDT and YYEEEE. CDR3 sequence reads: CASSATSGTDTQYF. The DNA of the CDR3 is TGTGCCAGCAGCGCGACTAGCGGCACAGATACGCAGTATTTT.

This clone appeared once. The rearrangement uses TRBV10-3 and TRBJ1-3, with D maybe TRBD1 (6 bases). Germline V gene lookup returns CDR1 ENHRY and CDR2 SYGVKD. V lost 8 bases and J 4 bases, leaving 12 bases between the germline ends. This CDR3 contains 13 residues. This CDR3 is CAIGTLGGNTIYF. In DNA form, the CDR3 reads TGTGCCATCGGGACACTAGGGGGAAACACCATATATTTT.

The rearrangement uses TRBV28 and TRBJ2-7, with 8 bases identical to TRBD1. V lost 4 bases and J lost 6; bases outside the gene matches: 11. Germline loops: CDR1 MDHEN, CDR2 SYDVKM. This CDR3 contains 15 residues. CDR3 bases: TGTGCCAGCAGTTCAACTGGACAGGGTCCCTCCGAGCAGTACTTC. Residues: CASSSTGQGPSEQYF.

V and J are TRBV18 and TRBJ2-5, with 10 bases aligning to TRBD1. Germline V CDR1 and CDR2: KGHSH, LQKENI. There are 14 residues in the CDR3. The junction had 6 bases not matched to a gene; V was cut back by 6 bases and J by 5 bases. The CDR3 reads CASSQTGGAETQYF. CDR3 DNA: TGTGCCAGCTCGCAGACAGGGGGCGCGGAGACCCAGTACTTC.

This chain connects TRBV9 to TRBJ2-3, with D unclear. The V and J ends lost 0 bases and 3 bases respectively, with 8 bases between them. Per the germline V gene, CDR1 is SGDLS and CDR2 is YYNGEE. This CDR3 comprises 14 residues. This chain's CDR3 is CASSVDGRTDTQYF. For the CDR3, the DNA is TGTGCCAGCAGCGTAGACGGTAGAACAGATACGCAGTATTTT.

V and J are TRBV28 and TRBJ2-7, with 8 positions matching TRBD1. Per the germline V gene, CDR1 is MDHEN and CDR2 is SYDVKM. The CDR3 loop spans 15 amino acids. V dropped 11 bases and J dropped 0; count of bases not matched to a gene: 12. CDR3 sequence (DNA): TGTGCCGTACAGGGGGGACTCATCAGCTCCTACGAGCAGTACTTC. Translated, it gives CAVQGGLISSYEQYF.

This clone was detected only a few times. The CDR3 region has the DNA TGTGCCAGCAGCCCCCTCGGGACTAACACTGAAGCTTTCTTT. Protein: CASSPLGTNTEAFF. This chain joins TRBV11-2 and TRBJ1-1; D possibly corresponds to TRBD1 (5 bases). The germline CDR1 and CDR2 sequences are SGHAT and FQNNGV. CDR3 length equals 14 residues. Trimming removed 5 bases at V and 2 bases at J, with 12 bases between.

The rearrangement uses TRBV5-4 and TRBJ1-2, with 9 nucleotides matching TRBD1. Germline-derived CDR1 and CDR2 are SGHNT and YYREEE (reference sequence). The trim removed 5 bases at V and 1 base at J, leaving 3 bases unmatched. The CDR3 has 14 amino acids. CDR3 residues: CASRRTGDNYGYTF. CDR3 sequence (DNA): TGTGCCAGCAGGAGGACAGGGGATAACTATGGCTACACCTTC.

The chain uses TRBV7-3 and TRBJ2-5; weak D call: TRBD2 (5 bases). V dropped 1 base and J dropped 0 bases, with 9 bases sitting between them. The CDR3 loop spans 15 amino acids. Per the germline V gene, CDR1 is SGHTA and CDR2 is FQGTGA. The CDR3 region is CASSLNPGNQETQYF. In nucleotides, the CDR3 is TGTGCCAGCAGCTTAAACCCGGGGAACCAAGAGACCCAGTACTTC.

V and J are TRBV6-4 and TRBJ1-2; D gene uncertain. The CDR3 has 12 amino acids. The V and J ends lost 9 bases and 2 bases respectively, with 10 bases between them. CDR1 is MRHNA and CDR2 is SNTAGT in the germline V gene. This CDR3 reads CARTRRNYGYTF. CDR3 in DNA: TGTGCCAGGACCCGGAGGAACTATGGCTACACCTTC.

The chain carries TRBV6-1 and TRBJ2-5; perhaps TRBD2 as D (5 bases). Germline CDR1 MNHNS, CDR2 SASEGT. The ends were cut back, 4 bases at V and 6 bases at J, with 12 bases in the middle. This CDR3 is 13 amino acids long. The CDR3 loop reads CASSAGSGKTQYF. CDR3 nucleotide sequence: TGTGCCAGCAGTGCGGGGTCGGGAAAGACCCAGTACTTC.

This chain connects TRBV19 to TRBJ1-2; D is perhaps TRBD1 (6 bases). The length of the CDR3 is 13 residues. Trimming took off 3 bases at V and 2 bases at J, with 7 bases between the two ends. The germline V gene has CDR1 LNHDA and CDR2 SQIVND (reference sequence). CDR3 nucleotide sequence: TGTGCCAGTAGTATTCAGGGGAACTATGGCTACACCTTC. Translation gives CASSIQGNYGYTF.

This chain uses TRBV5-1 with TRBJ1-2, with D maybe TRBD1 (5 bases). Germline CDR1 and CDR2: SGHRS and YFSETQ. Trimming shortened V by 4 bases and J by 2 bases, and 18 bases separated the two germline ends. The CDR3 runs 16 residues. CDR3 DNA sequence: TGCGCCAGCAGCCCTCTCTCTGGGGCCGCAAACTATGGCTACACCTTC. The encoded protein is CASSPLSGAANYGYTF.

The rearrangement links TRBV6-1 to TRBJ2-5; 9 nucleotides match TRBD2. The V gene end was trimmed by 4 bases and the J gene end by 5 bases; junction bases not matched to a gene: 14. CDR3 size: 17 residues. Looked up from germline, CDR1 is MNHNS and CDR2 is SASEGT. The DNA of the CDR3 is TGTGCCAGCAGTGCCCCCTCTAGCGGGAACCTTTGGGAGACCCAGTACTTC. Its protein product is CASSAPSSGNLWETQYF.

This rearrangement joins TRBV19 to TRBJ1-5, with 7 bases identical to TRBD1. The V gene's germline CDR1 is LNHDA and CDR2 SQIVND (reference sequence). This CDR3 region has 15 residues. The V segment lost 6 bases and the J segment 7 bases; nucleotides outside the gene matches: 12. CDR3 DNA sequence: TGTGCCAGTAGACCCGAGGGGGCAGGCGGCCAGCCCCAGCATTTT. Its protein is CASRPEGAGGQPQHF. The full variable domain, its missing parts supplied by reference TRBV19 and TRBJ1-5, is DGGITQSPKYLFRKEGQNVTLSCEQNLNHDAMYWYRQDPGQGLRLIYYSQIVNDFQKGDIAEGYSVSREKKESFPLTVTSAQKNPTAFYLCASRPEGAGGQPQHFGDGTRLSIL.

The chain employs TRBV19 and TRBJ2-3, with 10 positions matching TRBD1. Per the germline V gene, CDR1 is LNHDA and CDR2 is SQIVND (reference sequence). The length of the CDR3 is 18 residues. The ends lost 5 bases at V and 2 bases at J; junction bases unmatched: 13. CDR3 residues: CASSAGQGGPQITDTQYF. The CDR3 DNA follows: TGTGCCAGTAGTGCAGGACAGGGGGGTCCGCAAATCACAGATACGCAGTATTTT.

The chain joins TRBV13 to TRBJ2-1; D remains ambiguous. This CDR3 has 17 residues. CDR1 and CDR2 from the germline V gene are PRHDT and FYEKMQ (reference sequence). Trimming stripped 5 bases from V and 4 bases from J, with 21 bases between. The DNA for the CDR3 is TGTGCCAGCAGCAGAACATCAGGCATCCTATTTTACAATGAGCAGTTCTTC. Its protein is CASSRTSGILFYNEQFF.